The T cell receptor (beta chain) described here comes from a study of CD4 T cells in relation to SARS-CoV-2 and coronaviruses. Germline V gene data show CDR1 as SGHVS and CDR2 as FNYEAQ. V was pared by 3 bases and J by 2 bases, with 13 bases of the junction left unmatched. This CDR3 comprises 19 residues. Clones were sequenced by immunoSEQ multiplex PCR, and TCRdb holds only the in-frame ones, with some missing. Of 21,000 or so clones listed, about 80% are singletons. About this clone: Its antigen is currently unknown.

Unexposed donor CD4+ T cells date from about 2011-2018, before the COVID-19 pandemic. The cells were cultured for about ten days before CD4+ T cells were isolated. The clonotype originates from a human donor in good health. This chain joins TRBV7-6 and TRBJ2-1; TRBD2 matches at 10 bases. Input material: CD4+ T cells from PBMCs, cultured in vitro. The CDR3 sequence is CASSFGWPSGRGTYNEQFF. The CDR3 bases are TGTGCCAGCAGCTTTGGTTGGCCTAGCGGGAGAGGTACCTACAATGAGCAGTTCTTC.